This T cell receptor (beta chain) was sequenced for a study of T cell responses to AZD1222 COVID-19 vaccine. The overall study: Timing groups of about 4 and about 12 weeks for second doses were pooled. The study's findings and limits: Reportedly, nearly half the spike-specific TCRs target unmutated variant regions. The donors showed a predominance of white British ancestry and of females, with possible underestimation of clonal diversity. No repertoire was sampled before or during the peak T cell response, only after it.

The CDR3 totals 16 residues. V was cut by 3 bases and J by 6 bases, with 21 bases left in between. From germline, CDR1 is DFQATT and CDR2 SNEGSKA (reference sequence). A remark on this clone: What it recognizes is unknown.

Here immunoSEQ multiplex PCR was the method, and the copy in TCRdb shows in-frame clones only, minus some. Counted here are tens of thousands of clones, over 75% occurring once; the ten biggest clones make up 15% to 20%. The sequence was obtained from an adult in good health. Source: peripheral blood, taken on day 0 of AZD1222 vaccination. This sequence joins TRBV20-1 and TRBJ1-5; D call uncertain. Here the CDR3 reads CSASQPNLGSGQPQHF. The CDR3 nucleotides read TGCAGTGCTAGTCAGCCTAATTTGGGTTCGGGTCAGCCCCAGCATTTT.